The rows below give T cell receptor beta chains drawn from one sample of a study of Ad26.COV2.S vaccination and SARS-CoV-2 variants. Data came from immunoSEQ multiplex PCR; TCRdb stores just in-frame clones and leaves some out. The data contain approximately 340,000 clones, 70% to 90% of them singletons. Source: peripheral blood, taken in a trial of Ad26.COV2.S vaccine versus placebo. All receptors derive from a person between 18 and 59 years old who received the Ad26.COV2.S COVID-19 vaccine or a placebo. The CDR3 runs from the conserved cysteine through the conserved F or W. D genes are given only for firm matches. Not every row has a clone size; where given, it reads once, few, many or a size class.

>TRBV19|TRBJ1-5|.|.
CASSIGPNQPQHF
TGTGCCAGTAGTATAGGACCCAATCAGCCCCAGCATTTT
>TRBV23-1|TRBJ1-5|.|TRBD1
CASRRQGVGNQPQHF
TGCGCCAGCCGTAGACAGGGGGTTGGCAATCAGCCCCAGCATTTT
>TRBV5-4|TRBJ1-5|few|TRBD1
CASSYGQGSQPQHF
TGTGCCAGCAGTTACGGACAGGGGAGTCAGCCCCAGCATTTT
>TRBV6-6|TRBJ1-6|few|.
CASSLSGGIKAYGSPLHF
TGTGCCAGCAGTCTTTCCGGGGGAATTAAGGCCTATGGTTCACCCCTCCACTTT
>TRBV24-1|TRBJ2-3|.|TRBD2
CATSDLYGRAFGTDTQYF
TGTGCCACCAGTGATTTATACGGGAGGGCCTTTGGCACAGATACGCAGTATTTT
>TRBV19|TRBJ2-5|.|TRBD2
CASTTGGLGVETQYF
TGTGCCAGTACCACGGGGGGGCTCGGAGTCGAGACCCAGTACTTC
>TRBV18|TRBJ1-2|.|.
CASSPLGPGEGGYTF
TGTGCCAGCTCACCCCTCGGGCCAGGGGAAGGTGGCTACACCTTC
>TRBV7-8|TRBJ1-6|few|TRBD1
CASSLGWGQGYSPLHF
TGTGCCAGCAGCTTAGGGTGGGGACAGGGGTATTCACCCCTCCACTTT
>TRBV28|TRBJ1-1|.|.
CASRGGPDMNTEAFF
TGTGCCAGCAGAGGGGGGCCGGATATGAACACTGAAGCTTTCTTT
>TRBV12-2|TRBJ2-3|.|.
CASRLAPGPAGDTQYF
TGTGCAAGTCGCTTAGCGCCCGGACCAGCGGGAGATACGCAGTATTTT
>TRBV18|TRBJ2-5|once|TRBD1
CASSQGQVQSGGTQYF
TGTGCCAGCTCCCAGGGACAGGTTCAATCTGGGGGGACCCAGTACTTC
>TRBV5-1|TRBJ1-2|few|.
CASRAVRGNGYTF
TGCGCCAGCAGGGCAGTAAGGGGCAATGGCTACACCTTC
>TRBV19|TRBJ1-2|.|TRBD1
CASSIENRGGYGYTF
TGTGCCAGTAGTATAGAGAACAGGGGCGGATATGGCTACACCTTC
>TRBV4-3|TRBJ2-7|few|.
CASSQDQEGYYEQYF
TGCGCCAGCAGCCAAGATCAAGAGGGATACTACGAGCAGTACTTC
>TRBV28|TRBJ2-1|.|TRBD2
CASSRRGTSGANNEQFF
TGTGCCAGCAGCCGTCGCGGGACTAGCGGGGCAAACAATGAGCAGTTCTTC
>TRBV30|TRBJ1-5|.|TRBD1
CAWSGQDRVNQPQHF
TGTGCCTGGAGTGGACAAGACAGGGTAAATCAGCCCCAGCATTTT
>TRBV7-6|TRBJ2-6|few|.
CASSLGSSGANVLTF
TGTGCCAGCAGCTTAGGGAGTTCTGGGGCCAACGTCCTGACTTTC
>TRBV20-1|TRBJ1-4|.|.
CSASAGEKLFF
TGCAGTGCTTCCGCGGGGGAAAAACTGTTTTTT
>TRBV27|TRBJ2-7|.|.
CASASGQPYEQYF
TGTGCCAGCGCTAGTGGACAGCCCTACGAGCAGTACTTC
>TRBV6-5|TRBJ2-7|.|TRBD1
CASSRQGGGEQYF
TGTGCCAGCAGCCGACAGGGGGGAGGGGAGCAGTACTTC
>TRBV7-2|TRBJ1-2|.|.
CASSLEGEARYGYTF
TGTGCCAGCAGCTTAGAGGGGGAGGCGCGCTATGGCTACACCTTC
>TRBV5-1|TRBJ1-4|.|.
CASSLGSTNEKLFF
TGCGCCAGCAGCTTGGGTTCAACTAATGAAAAACTGTTTTTT
>TRBV7-2|TRBJ2-5|.|TRBD2
CASRRTSGFQETQYF
TGTGCCAGCAGGCGGACTAGCGGGTTCCAAGAGACCCAGTACTTC
>TRBV11-2|TRBJ2-3|once|TRBD2
CASSSRTSDTTDTQYF
TGTGCCAGCAGCTCCCGGACTAGCGACACCACAGATACGCAGTATTTT